This T cell receptor (beta chain) was identified in a study of cytomegalovirus exposure and HLA in healthy donors. Donors were ostensibly healthy at sampling, although undocumented immune exposures were probable. Trimming removed 7 bases at V and 6 bases at J, with 19 bases between. The CDR3 consists of 15 residues. From germline, CDR1 is SGHTA and CDR2 FQGNSA. 60 Vbeta and 13 Jbeta primers were used in PCR. Repertoires were generated with immunoSEQ multiplex PCR, while TCRdb's copy carries only in-frame clones and drops some. Of around 150,000 clones listed, about 71% are singletons. Sequencing was performed on PBMCs. The rearrangement joins TRBV7-2 to TRBJ2-1, with no clear D. The origin of this receptor is a woman in her thirties or forties in good health and CMV-seropositive. CDR3 amino acids: CASTRPTIASNEQFF. CDR3 coding DNA: TGTGCCAGCACCCGCCCCACGATCGCTAGCAATGAGCAGTTCTTC.